The rows below give T cell receptor beta chains drawn from one sample of a study of blood T cell dynamics during melanoma immunotherapy. Generated by immunoSEQ multiplex PCR, the TCRdb table keeps only in-frame clones and is missing some. The sample shows 8,500 to 11,000 clones, 70% to 90% of them seen only once. The input for sequencing was blood, taken from a patient treated with checkpoint blockade. Every receptor here comes from a human donor with melanoma. Each CDR3 is given with its conserved first and last residue. D genes are given only for firm matches. Some rows have no size entry. The others give once, few or many, or a class for an expanded clone.

D gene: NA; clone size: few; J gene: TRBJ1-1; V gene: TRBV2; CDR3 protein: CASRDRMNTEAFF; CDR3 DNA: TGTGCCAGCAGGGACAGAATGAACACTGAAGCTTTCTTT
D gene: TRBD1; clone size: NA; J gene: TRBJ1-5; V gene: TRBV19; CDR3 protein: CASSIGGQGSQPQHF; CDR3 DNA: TGTGCCAGTAGTATTGGAGGACAGGGAAGTCAGCCCCAGCATTTT
D gene: NA; clone size: NA; J gene: TRBJ1-2; V gene: TRBV6-5; CDR3 protein: CASSYRGGNYGYTF; CDR3 DNA: TGTGCCAGCAGTTACCGAGGCGGTAACTATGGCTACACCTTC
D gene: NA; clone size: NA; J gene: TRBJ2-4; V gene: TRBV14; CDR3 protein: CASSFDSSKNIQYF; CDR3 DNA: TGTGCCAGCAGCTTCGACAGTAGCAAAAACATTCAGTACTTC
D gene: NA; clone size: NA; J gene: TRBJ1-1; V gene: TRBV6-1; CDR3 protein: CASSARQAINTEAFF; CDR3 DNA: TGTGCCAGCAGTGCCCGCCAGGCGATTAACACTGAAGCTTTCTTT
D gene: NA; clone size: NA; J gene: TRBJ1-1; V gene: TRBV7-6; CDR3 protein: CASSLSFLGGGNTEAFF; CDR3 DNA: TGTGCCAGCAGCCTATCCTTCCTAGGGGGTGGGAACACTGAAGCTTTCTTT
D gene: NA; clone size: NA; J gene: TRBJ1-4; V gene: TRBV6-6; CDR3 protein: CASSLARTNEKLFF; CDR3 DNA: TGTGCCAGCAGTCTGGCTAGAACTAATGAAAAACTGTTTTTT
D gene: NA; clone size: NA; J gene: TRBJ1-1; V gene: TRBV5-1; CDR3 protein: CASSLVGAVTAEAFF; CDR3 DNA: TGCGCCAGCAGCTTGGTAGGGGCAGTAACGGCTGAAGCTTTCTTT
D gene: TRBD1; clone size: NA; J gene: TRBJ2-1; V gene: TRBV5-4; CDR3 protein: CASSIHRGHSYNEQFF; CDR3 DNA: TGTGCCAGCAGCATACACAGGGGGCACTCCTACAATGAGCAGTTCTTC
D gene: NA; clone size: NA; J gene: TRBJ2-3; V gene: TRBV27; CDR3 protein: CASSLSSRDRTDTQYF; CDR3 DNA: TGTGCCAGCAGTTTATCGAGCAGGGACCGCACAGATACGCAGTATTTT
D gene: NA; clone size: NA; J gene: TRBJ2-3; V gene: TRBV7-2; CDR3 protein: CASSLLWGTDTQYF; CDR3 DNA: TGTGCCAGCAGCTTATTGTGGGGAACAGATACGCAGTATTTT
D gene: NA; clone size: NA; J gene: TRBJ1-1; V gene: TRBV6-5; CDR3 protein: CASSAGMNTEAFF; CDR3 DNA: TGTGCCAGCTCGGCCGGGATGAACACTGAAGCTTTCTTT
D gene: TRBD1; clone size: NA; J gene: TRBJ2-7; V gene: TRBV6-1; CDR3 protein: CASSEVGWGDRVNEQYF; CDR3 DNA: TGTGCCAGCAGTGAAGTTGGCTGGGGGGACAGGGTAAACGAGCAGTACTTC
D gene: NA; clone size: NA; J gene: TRBJ1-4; V gene: TRBV11-2; CDR3 protein: CASSLVGEKLFF; CDR3 DNA: TGTGCCAGCAGCTTAGTAGGTGAAAAACTGTTTTTT
D gene: NA; clone size: NA; J gene: TRBJ2-1; V gene: TRBV2; CDR3 protein: CASSVDSHNEQFF; CDR3 DNA: TGTGCCAGCAGTGTGGACAGCCACAATGAGCAGTTCTTC
D gene: NA; clone size: NA; J gene: TRBJ2-6; V gene: TRBV5-1; CDR3 protein: CASSLGQPMASGANVLTF; CDR3 DNA: TGCGCCAGCAGCCTTGGACAGCCCATGGCCTCTGGGGCCAACGTCCTGACTTTC
D gene: NA; clone size: few; J gene: TRBJ2-3; V gene: TRBV28; CDR3 protein: CASSLFPPRGRGRQDTQYF; CDR3 DNA: TGTGCCAGCAGTTTATTCCCCCCGCGAGGCAGGGGGAGGCAAGATACGCAGTATTTT
D gene: NA; clone size: NA; J gene: TRBJ2-6; V gene: TRBV15; CDR3 protein: CATSPTDYSGANVLTF; CDR3 DNA: TGTGCCACCAGCCCCACAGATTACTCTGGGGCCAACGTCCTGACTTTC
D gene: NA; clone size: NA; J gene: TRBJ2-5; V gene: TRBV28; CDR3 protein: CASSLRGGSAGETQYF; CDR3 DNA: TGTGCCAGCAGTTTGAGGGGTGGGAGTGCCGGGGAGACCCAGTACTTC
D gene: NA; clone size: NA; J gene: TRBJ1-2; V gene: TRBV25-1; CDR3 protein: CASSESGGTNYGYTF; CDR3 DNA: TGTGCCAGCAGTGAAAGCGGCGGGACTAACTATGGCTACACCTTC
D gene: TRBD1; clone size: NA; J gene: TRBJ1-2; V gene: TRBV29-1; CDR3 protein: CSVGTGANYGYTF; CDR3 DNA: TGCAGCGTTGGGACAGGGGCCAACTATGGCTACACCTTC
D gene: NA; clone size: NA; J gene: TRBJ2-7; V gene: TRBV11-2; CDR3 protein: CASSFGRQAWEQYF; CDR3 DNA: TGTGCCAGCAGCTTTGGAAGACAGGCTTGGGAGCAGTACTTC
D gene: NA; clone size: NA; J gene: TRBJ2-4; V gene: TRBV19; CDR3 protein: CASSRGGALAKNIQYF; CDR3 DNA: TGTGCCAGTAGTCGTGGGGGAGCTTTAGCCAAAAACATTCAGTACTTC
D gene: NA; clone size: NA; J gene: TRBJ1-1; V gene: TRBV7-2; CDR3 protein: CASSLGVGTRSKNTEAFF; CDR3 DNA: TGTGCCAGCAGCTTAGGAGTGGGCACAAGGTCAAAGAACACTGAAGCTTTCTTT
D gene: NA; clone size: NA; J gene: TRBJ1-1; V gene: TRBV11-2; CDR3 protein: CASSFESSGATEAFF; CDR3 DNA: TGTGCCAGCAGCTTTGAGAGTAGTGGGGCCACTGAAGCTTTCTTT
D gene: TRBD1; clone size: once; J gene: TRBJ2-3; V gene: TRBV2; CDR3 protein: CASSTRDRGYTDTQYF; CDR3 DNA: TGTGCCAGCAGTACACGGGACAGGGGGTACACAGATACGCAGTATTTT
D gene: NA; clone size: NA; J gene: TRBJ1-5; V gene: TRBV19; CDR3 protein: CASSIFNQPQHF; CDR3 DNA: TGTGCCAGTAGTATTTTTAATCAGCCCCAGCATTTT
D gene: TRBD1; clone size: NA; J gene: TRBJ1-4; V gene: TRBV7-9; CDR3 protein: CASSLLGTVGEKLFF; CDR3 DNA: TGTGCCAGCAGCTTATTGGGGACAGTAGGAGAAAAACTGTTTTTT